What follows is one TCR beta chain and its context. Its specificity is not known. This sample is drawn from a study of cytomegalovirus exposure and HLA in healthy donors. At the level of the study: A later analysis reported the 120 or so validation repertoires used the same platform as the approximately 700 first-cohort repertoires. Broader study findings: In vitro data verified three CMV-associated chains as specific for CMV antigens. Usually a TCR sequence was rare, but some public TCRs were found in many donors. Researchers counted around 180 TCR beta chains as cytomegalovirus-associated.

Here immunoSEQ multiplex PCR was the method, and the copy in TCRdb shows in-frame clones only, minus some. The sample lists about 150,000 clones, around 93% occurring once. The germline gives CDR1 MGHRA, CDR2 YSYEKL. The ends lost 3 bases at V and 11 bases at J; junction bases unmatched: 11. CDR3 length: 16 amino acids. This sequence originates from a man between 18 and 29 years old in good health and CMV-seropositive. The sequencing sample was made of PBMCs. V is TRBV4-1 and J is TRBJ2-1; TRBD2 matches 12 bases. The CDR3 region is CASSHKSPSGRGKQFF. The CDR3 DNA follows: TGCGCCAGCAGCCATAAGTCCCCTAGCGGGAGGGGGAAGCAGTTCTTC.